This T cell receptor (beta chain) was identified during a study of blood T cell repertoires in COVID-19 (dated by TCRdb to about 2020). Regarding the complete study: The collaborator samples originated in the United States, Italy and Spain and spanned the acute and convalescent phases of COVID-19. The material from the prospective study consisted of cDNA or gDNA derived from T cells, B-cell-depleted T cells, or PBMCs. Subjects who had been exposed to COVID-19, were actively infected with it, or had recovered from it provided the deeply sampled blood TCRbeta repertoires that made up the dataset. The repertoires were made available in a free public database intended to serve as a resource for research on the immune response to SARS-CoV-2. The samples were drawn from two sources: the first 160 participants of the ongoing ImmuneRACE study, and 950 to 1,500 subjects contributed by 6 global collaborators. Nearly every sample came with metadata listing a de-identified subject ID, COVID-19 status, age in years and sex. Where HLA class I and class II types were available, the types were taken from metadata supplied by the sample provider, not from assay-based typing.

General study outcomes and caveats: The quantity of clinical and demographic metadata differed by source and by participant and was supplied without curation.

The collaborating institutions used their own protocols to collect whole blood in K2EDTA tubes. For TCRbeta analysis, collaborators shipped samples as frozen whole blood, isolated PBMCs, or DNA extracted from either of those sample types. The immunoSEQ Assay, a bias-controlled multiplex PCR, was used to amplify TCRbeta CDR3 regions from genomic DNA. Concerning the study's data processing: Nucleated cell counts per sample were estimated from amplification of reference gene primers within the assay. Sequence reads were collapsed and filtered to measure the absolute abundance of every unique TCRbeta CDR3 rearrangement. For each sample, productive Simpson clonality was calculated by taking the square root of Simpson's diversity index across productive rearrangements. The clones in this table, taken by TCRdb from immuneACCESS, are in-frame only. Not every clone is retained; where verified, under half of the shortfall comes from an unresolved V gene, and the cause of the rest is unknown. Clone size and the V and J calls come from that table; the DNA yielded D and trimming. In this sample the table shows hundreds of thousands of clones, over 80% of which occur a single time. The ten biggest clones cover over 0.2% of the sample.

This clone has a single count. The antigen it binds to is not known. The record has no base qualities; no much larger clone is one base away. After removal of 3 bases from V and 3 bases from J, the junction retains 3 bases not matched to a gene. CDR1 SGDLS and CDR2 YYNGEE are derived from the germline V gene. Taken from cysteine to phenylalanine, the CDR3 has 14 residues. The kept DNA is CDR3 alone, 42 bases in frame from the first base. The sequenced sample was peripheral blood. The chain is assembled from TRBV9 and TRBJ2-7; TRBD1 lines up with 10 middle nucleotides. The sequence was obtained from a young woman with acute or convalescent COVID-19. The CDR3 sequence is CASSGTGGVYEQYF. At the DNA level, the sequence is TGTGCCAGCAGCGGGACAGGGGGGGTCTACGAGCAGTACTTC.